These T cell receptor beta chains were read from a single sample in a study of blood T cells in healthy people across ages. TCRdb reprocessed the 5' RACE reads via MiXCR and lists one record per CDR3 protein. The table records just over 1 million distinct CDR3 sequences, less than 50% of them present only once. Specimen: blood. The receptors stem from a woman between 55 and 75 years old in good health. Both conserved end residues are part of each CDR3. A D gene is named only where the DNA matches it firmly. Clone size appears in some rows only: once, few, many, or a class for an expanded clone.

V gene,J gene,D gene,clone size,CDR3 protein,CDR3 DNA
TRBV2,TRBJ2-7,-,once,CASSEDLGAGYEQYF,TGTGCCAGCAGTGAAGATTTGGGGGCCGGGTACGAGCAGTACTTC
TRBV6-6,TRBJ2-7,TRBD2,few,CASDPGTSGLNYEQYF,TGTGCCAGCGACCCGGGAACTAGCGGGCTTAATTACGAGCAGTACTTC
TRBV29-1,TRBJ1-1,-,-,CSVEDSGELNTEAFF,TGCAGCGTTGAAGATTCAGGGGAATTGAACACTGAAGCTTTCTTT
TRBV2,TRBJ2-1,-,-,CASSEVGYNEQFF,TGTGCCAGCAGTGAAGTTGGTTACAATGAGCAGTTCTTC
TRBV20-1,TRBJ2-1,-,-,CSASDWTYNEQFF,TGCAGTGCTAGCGACTGGACCTACAATGAGCAGTTCTTC
TRBV21-1,TRBJ2-3,-,-,CASPRRAGITDTQYF,TGTGCCAGCCCGAGGAGAGCGGGAATAACAGATACGCAGTATTTT
TRBV18,TRBJ2-7,-,-,CASSPMEGEQYF,TGTGCCAGCTCACCGATGGAAGGGGAGCAGTACTTC
TRBV6-1,TRBJ1-2,TRBD1,-,CASRGTDRGRAGYTF,TGTGCCAGCAGGGGAACGGACAGGGGTCGGGCTGGCTACACCTTC
TRBV11-2,TRBJ2-7,-,few,CASSFVDYEQYF,TGTGCCAGCAGCTTTGTAGATTACGAGCAGTACTTC
TRBV10-2,TRBJ1-5,-,-,CASSGGARSNSNQPQHF,TGCGCCAGCAGCGGAGGGGCCAGAAGCAATAGCAATCAGCCCCAGCATTTT
TRBV29-1,TRBJ1-1,-,-,CSVQVAGTEAFF,TGCAGCGTTCAAGTGGCGGGCACTGAAGCTTTCTTT
TRBV2,TRBJ2-7,TRBD2,-,CASSEGLAIDEQYF,TGTGCCAGCAGTGAAGGACTAGCGATCGACGAGCAGTACTTC
TRBV20-1,TRBJ1-5,-,-,CSARERDTGNQPQHF,TGCAGTGCTAGAGAGAGGGACACCGGCAATCAGCCCCAGCATTTT
TRBV10-3,TRBJ2-6,-,-,CAISESGGTGANVLTF,TGTGCCATCAGTGAGTCAGGGGGAACGGGGGCCAACGTCCTGACTTTC
TRBV25-1,TRBJ2-3,TRBD1,-,CASSEFGQGGNTQYF,TGTGCCAGCAGTGAATTTGGACAGGGGGGTAATACGCAGTATTTT
TRBV5-1,TRBJ2-7,TRBD1,-,CASSQTGAPTYEQYF,TGCGCCAGCAGCCAAACAGGGGCTCCTACCTACGAGCAGTACTTC